One sample yielded the 25 T cell receptor beta chains listed below, sequenced in a study of beta chain features in type 1 diabetes. Study conclusions and caveats: In every one of the four CD4+ subsets, TCRB CDR3s were moderately but significantly shorter in Type 1 diabetes patients.

The authors reverse transcribed all of the isolated RNA, so sequencing captured expressed TCRB transcripts. Method: immunoSEQ multiplex PCR; TCRdb's copy keeps in-frame clones and lacks some. The data show 630,000 or so clones, more than 12% seen once. Their specific antigens are unknown. Sequenced sample: naive CD4+ T cells from blood. Every receptor here comes from a man younger than 35 with type 1 diabetes.

The chain couples TRBV7-9 to TRBJ2-5, with TRBD1 matching 12 bases. The junction had 10 bases not matched to a gene; V was cut back by 6 bases and J by 5 bases. This CDR3 comprises 16 residues. Germline V gene data show CDR1 as SEHNR and CDR2 as FQNEAQ (reference sequence). CDR3 loop: CASRRDRGLVRETQYF. CDR3 sequence (DNA): TGTGCCAGCAGAAGGGACAGGGGGCTCGTCCGGGAGACCCAGTACTTC.

The rearrangement links TRBV5-1 to TRBJ2-7; possibly TRBD1 for D (6 bases). Germline values: CDR1 SGHRS, CDR2 YFSETQ. The V end lost 0 bases, the J end lost 3 bases, and 10 bases lay between the germline ends. This CDR3 is built from 14 residues. DNA of the CDR3: TGCGCCAGCAGCTTGGGACAGGAAGACTACGAGCAGTACTTC. This sequence encodes CASSLGQEDYEQYF.

The genes are TRBV18 and TRBJ1-2; D not resolved. V shed 2 bases and J shed 0 bases, with 16 bases lying between them. The CDR3 has 17 residues. Germline V gives CDR1 KGHSH, CDR2 LQKENI. The CDR3 loop reads CASSPGVERATNYGYTF. CDR3 coding DNA: TGTGCCAGCTCACCAGGGGTTGAGAGGGCAACTAACTATGGCTACACCTTC.

The rearrangement joins TRBV4-1 to TRBJ1-2, with 10 nucleotides matching TRBD1. Germline V lookup: CDR1 MGHRA, CDR2 YSYEKL. Trimming removed 4 bases from V and 3 bases from J; junction bases left unmatched: 5. The CDR3 totals 15 residues. The CDR3 is CASSLGQGVYYGYTF. The CDR3 coding sequence is TGCGCCAGCAGCCTTGGACAGGGGGTATACTATGGCTACACCTTC.

The chain joins TRBV7-2 to TRBJ2-7, with D possibly TRBD2 on 6 matching bases. Germline-derived CDR1 and CDR2 are SGHTA and FQGNSA. Trimming removed 5 bases at V and 1 base at J, with 15 bases between. The CDR3 loop spans 15 amino acids. The CDR3 protein is CASSPRGLGSYEQYF. The CDR3 DNA is TGTGCCAGCAGCCCAAGGGGACTGGGTTCCTACGAGCAGTACTTC.

This clone was detected only a few times. The sample holds other DNA sequences that translate to the same CDR3. The CDR3 sequence is CASSLSADTQYF. In DNA, the CDR3 is TGTGCCAGCAGTTTATCCGCAGATACGCAGTATTTT. The V call is TRBV28, the J call TRBJ2-3; D is undetermined. In germline, CDR1 is MDHEN, CDR2 SYDVKM. The CDR3 covers 12 residues. Trimming cost V 1 base and J 4 bases, with 3 bases left between them. Using reference TRBV28 and TRBJ2-3 for the parts outside the CDR3, the full variable domain is DVKVTQSSRYLVKRTGEKVFLECVQDMDHENMFWYRQDPGLGLRLIYFSYDVKMKEKGDIPEGYSVSREKKERFSLILESASTNQTSMYLCASSLSADTQYFGPGTRLTVL.

The table lists this clone with a few counts. This chain joins TRBV27 and TRBJ2-6; TRBD1 matches 7 bases. The CDR3 is 16 amino acids. Germline V CDR1 and CDR2: MNHEY, SMNVEV (reference sequence). V lost 3 bases to trimming and J lost 2 bases; unmatched junction nucleotides: 4. The CDR3 sequence: CASSFTTGAGANVLTF. The CDR3 DNA reads TGTGCCAGCAGTTTTACAACAGGGGCTGGGGCCAACGTCCTGACTTTC.

This chain links TRBV2 with TRBJ2-3; 12 nucleotides line up with TRBD2. V trimming: 4 bases; J trimming: 3 bases; junction bases outside the gene matches: 2. Germline V gene lookup returns CDR1 SNHLY and CDR2 FYNNEI. This CDR3 contains 15 residues. The CDR3 spells CASSGLAGDTDTQYF. In nucleotides, the CDR3 is TGTGCCAGCAGTGGACTAGCGGGGGATACAGATACGCAGTATTTT.

This clone came up a few times. CDR3 coding DNA: TGTGCCAGCAGTTTATTCCCTCGCGGGGGGACCTACACCGGGGAGCTGTTTTTT. It is translated as CASSLFPRGGTYTGELFF. The chain has TRBV28 and TRBJ2-2, with 8 bases lining up with TRBD2. The V and J ends lost 1 base and 3 bases, in that order; junction bases with no gene match: 10. CDR3 length: 18 amino acids. Germline CDR1 MDHEN, CDR2 SYDVKM.

This clone turned up a few times. V gene TRBV21-1 combines with J gene TRBJ2-7; TRBD1 was called by the table and not checked on the DNA. TRBV21-1 constitutes a pseudogene. CDR3 size: 14 residues. For the CDR3, the DNA is TGTGCCAGCAGTCCCCTAGGGGCAAGATACGAGCAGTACTTC. It specifies CASSPLGARYEQYF.

The chain is built from TRBV21-1 and TRBJ1-5; the D segment call TRBD1 is taken from the table without a DNA check. TRBV21-1 is labeled a pseudogene. The CDR3 totals 17 residues. As DNA, the CDR3 is TGTGCCAGCAGCTCTACGCAGCCGGGACAGGGGCGGCAGCCCCAGCATTTT. This gives the protein CASSSTQPGQGRQPQHF.

J is TRBJ2-3 and V is TRBV10-3, with 9 bases lining up with TRBD2. The CDR3 length is 15 residues. V lost 10 bases to trimming and J lost 5 bases; unmatched junction nucleotides: 13. Germline-derived CDR1 and CDR2 are ENHRY and SYGVKD. The CDR3 DNA follows: TGTGCCACCCAACAAGGGCAAGCGGGGGGAGATACGCAGTATTTT. Its protein is CATQQGQAGGDTQYF.

This sequence joins TRBV11-2 and TRBJ2-1; TRBD1 aligns across 9 bases. The CDR3 runs to 19 residues. V trimming: 4 bases; J trimming: 2 bases; junction bases outside the gene matches: 15. Germline V gene data show CDR1 as SGHAT and CDR2 as FQNNGV. CDR3 nucleotides: TGTGCCAGCAGCTCCCAGCCCAAGACAGGGGGTTTGCCCTACAATGAGCAGTTCTTC. Translation gives CASSSQPKTGGLPYNEQFF.

The rearrangement uses TRBV2 and TRBJ2-2; possibly TRBD1 for D (6 bases). The CDR3 covers 15 residues. V lost 6 bases to trimming and J lost 0 bases, with 11 bases between them. CDR1 SNHLY and CDR2 FYNNEI come from the germline V gene. CDR3 sequence (DNA): TGTGCCAGCAGCCCAGGGGCAGCGAACACCGGGGAGCTGTTTTTT. Translating gives CASSPGAANTGELFF.

The DNA of the CDR3 is TGTGCCAGTAGTATATCACGGCTTCAAACTGGCTACACCTTC. Translating gives CASSISRLQTGYTF. The chain recombines TRBV19 with TRBJ1-2; D gene unclear. The V gene's germline CDR1 is LNHDA and CDR2 SQIVND (reference sequence). The CDR3 extends over 14 amino acids. The V and J ends lost 2 bases and 7 bases respectively, with 14 bases between them.

This clone came up a few times. The CDR3 region has the DNA TGTGCCAGCAGCCGAGGGGGCGGGAGGGTTAATGAGCAGTTCTTC. It translates to CASSRGGGRVNEQFF. The V and J genes are TRBV7-2 and TRBJ2-1; 9 bases fit TRBD2. The ends lost 5 bases at V and 7 bases at J; junction bases unmatched: 9. CDR3 length: 15 residues. CDR1 is SGHTA and CDR2 is FQGNSA in the germline V gene.

The chain joins TRBV18 to TRBJ2-1; D is possibly TRBD2 (6 bases). Per the germline V gene, CDR1 is KGHSH and CDR2 is LQKENI. This CDR3 is built from 16 residues. The germline V and J ends were trimmed by 3 bases and 4 bases, with 16 bases remaining between them. The CDR3 DNA reads TGTGCCAGCTCACCTTTAGCGGCGGGGAGATACAATGAGCAGTTCTTC. Residues: CASSPLAAGRYNEQFF.

This clone was detected a few times. V is TRBV23-1 and J is TRBJ2-1, with no clear D. TRBV23-1 carries the ORF label, with uncertain function. The CDR3 sequence is 17 residues long. Deletions cut 3 bases from V and 1 base from J, with 16 bases between. The CDR3 DNA is TGCGCCAGCAGTCACAACCTACTGGGTCCTTCCTACAATGAGCAGTTCTTC. It yields the protein CASSHNLLGPSYNEQFF.

The rearrangement joins TRBV20-1 to TRBJ1-6, with no clear D. The CDR3 runs to 11 residues. The V gene's germline CDR1 is DFQATT and CDR2 SNEGSKA (reference sequence). Trimming stripped 3 bases from V and 8 bases from J, with 5 bases between. The CDR3 DNA sequence: TGCAGTGCTAGTACGGATTCACCCCTCCACTTT. It is translated as CSASTDSPLHF.

This clone was counted a few times. DNA for the CDR3: TGTGCCTGGGGGAACCGTGGTATGGGGGAAGCTAACTATGGCTACACCTTC. It encodes CAWGNRGMGEANYGYTF. The V gene is TRBV30, the J gene TRBJ1-2, with TRBD1 as a possible D gene (5 bases). The CDR3 totals 17 residues. Germline V gives CDR1 GTSNPN, CDR2 SVGIG (reference sequence). The V end lost 5 bases, the J end lost 0 bases, and 22 bases lay between the germline ends. Full variable domain (outside the CDR3, taken from reference TRBV30 and TRBJ1-2): SQTIHQWPATLVQPVGSPLSLECTVEGTSNPNLYWYRQAAGRGLQLLFYSVGIGQISSEVPQNLSASRPQDRQFILSSKKLLLSDSGFYLCAWGNRGMGEANYGYTFGSGTRLTVV.

The chain joins TRBV7-9 to TRBJ2-7; no definite D call. Per germline, CDR1 SEHNR and CDR2 FQNEAQ (reference sequence). Trimming stripped 5 bases from V and 5 bases from J, with 19 bases between. The CDR3 is 15 residues long. CDR3 DNA: TGTGCCAGCAGCACTTTAAGTGGGCAATCCAACGAGCAGTACTTC. Protein product: CASSTLSGQSNEQYF. Looking up the rest from reference TRBV7-9 and TRBJ2-7 gives the full variable domain: DTGVSQNPRHKITKRGQNVTFRCDPISEHNRLYWYRQTLGQGPEFLTYFQNEAQLEKSRLLSDRFSAERPKGSFSTLEIQRTEQGDSAMYLCASSTLSGQSNEQYFGPGTRLTVT.

V and J are TRBV27 and TRBJ2-1; 10 nucleotides agree with TRBD2. The CDR3 totals 15 residues. V lost 8 bases and J lost 6; bases outside the gene matches: 10. The germline gives CDR1 MNHEY, CDR2 SMNVEV (reference sequence). CDR3: CASRRRAGGSNEQFF. The CDR3 region has the DNA TGTGCCAGCCGAAGGCGAGCGGGGGGGTCCAATGAGCAGTTCTTC.

The V call is TRBV6-4, the J call TRBJ1-1; D not certain. Germline V lookup: CDR1 MRHNA, CDR2 SNTAGT. Trimming removed 2 bases at V and 0 bases at J, with 4 bases between. This CDR3 comprises 13 residues. CDR3 nucleotide sequence: TGTGCCAGCAGTGACAGCATGAACACTGAAGCTTTCTTT. Protein: CASSDSMNTEAFF.

This chain links TRBV4-1 with TRBJ1-6; D gene ambiguous. This CDR3 has 13 residues. Germline CDR1 is MGHRA and CDR2 is YSYEKL. Trimming shortened V by 1 base and J by 10 bases, and 8 bases separated the two germline ends. The chain's CDR3 is CASSQVTESPLHF. The CDR3 region has the DNA TGCGCCAGCAGCCAAGTGACGGAATCACCCCTCCACTTT.

This clone was recorded a few times. The chain is built from TRBV29-1 and TRBJ1-1; tentative D call: TRBD1 (5 bases). Trimming shortened V by 8 bases and J by 1 base, and 20 bases separated the two germline ends. The CDR3 sequence is 15 residues long. Per the germline V gene, CDR1 is SQVTM and CDR2 is ANQGSEA. The CDR3 reads CSHSRSGGRNTEAFF. The CDR3 bases are TGCAGCCATTCTCGGTCTGGGGGTCGGAACACTGAAGCTTTCTTT.